This section outlines one TCR beta chain sequence together with its context. Its antigen is unidentified. This entry comes from a study of T cell responses to AZD1222 COVID-19 vaccine. The overall study: Doses given second, at about 4 or about 12 weeks, were pooled. Overall study findings and caveats: Most donors were white British, females outnumbered males, and clonal diversity was possibly underestimated. Baseline seropositivity occurred in only six AZD1222 recipients. The study found Spike-specific TCR breadth and depth rose after two AZD1222 doses.

Repertoires were generated with immunoSEQ multiplex PCR, while TCRdb's copy carries only in-frame clones and drops some. Of more than 95,000 clones listed, 90% to 95% are singletons. The receptor was derived from an adult in good health. The source material was peripheral blood, sampled on day 0 of AZD1222 vaccination.

CDR3 in DNA: TGTGCCAGCAGTTACGAAGGGGCCTATGGCTACACCTTC. Translating it yields CASSYEGAYGYTF. The V call is TRBV6-5, the J call TRBJ1-2, with D tentatively TRBD1 (5 bases). Between the trimmed V and J ends, which lost 2 bases and 4 bases, there was a span of 8 bases. The germline gives CDR1 MNHEY, CDR2 SVGAGI. The CDR3 is 13 amino acids.